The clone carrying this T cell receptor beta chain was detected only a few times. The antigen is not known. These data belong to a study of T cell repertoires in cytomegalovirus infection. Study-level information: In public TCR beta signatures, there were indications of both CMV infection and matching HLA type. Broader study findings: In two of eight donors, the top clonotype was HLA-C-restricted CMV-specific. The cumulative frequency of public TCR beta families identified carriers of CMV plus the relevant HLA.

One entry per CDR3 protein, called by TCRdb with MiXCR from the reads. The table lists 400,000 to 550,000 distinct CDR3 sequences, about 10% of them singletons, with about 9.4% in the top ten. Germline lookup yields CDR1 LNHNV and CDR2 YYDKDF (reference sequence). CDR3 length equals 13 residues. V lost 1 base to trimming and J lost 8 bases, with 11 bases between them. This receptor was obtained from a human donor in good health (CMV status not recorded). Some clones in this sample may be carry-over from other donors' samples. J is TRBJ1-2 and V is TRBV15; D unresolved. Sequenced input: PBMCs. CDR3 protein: CATSRAPEEGYTF. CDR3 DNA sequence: TGTGCCACCAGCAGAGCCCCCGAGGAAGGCTACACCTTC.